The TCR beta chain described here comes from a study of blood T cell repertoires in COVID-19. As for the study in general: Sources were T cells, B-cell-depleted T cells, or PBMCs; the material itself was cDNA or gDNA.

The CDR3 is 15 residues long, counting both termini. Germline lookup yields CDR1 MDHEN and CDR2 SYDVKM. The authors' processing: Amplification of reference gene primers was used by the study to estimate nucleated cell counts. Data came from immunoSEQ multiplex PCR; TCRdb stores just in-frame clones and leaves some out. V and J calls plus clone size are reproduced from that table; the DNA served to infer D and trimming. The table lists about 160,000 clones, approximately 84% of them singletons. Concerning this clone itself: It is unclear where the CDR3 begins or ends on the DNA, so no DNA is shown, and the CDR3 is as TCRdb lists it.

The sequenced sample was peripheral blood. This sequence joins TRBV28 and TRBJ1-4. The TCR sequence derives from a woman aged 80 or over with acute or convalescent COVID-19. CDR3 sequence: CASSTSGEGTEKLFF.